This T cell receptor (beta chain) was recovered during a study of blood T cell repertoires in COVID-19. Sequencing used immunoSEQ multiplex PCR; TCRdb keeps in-frame clones, though not all of them. The profile covers 250,000 or so clones, with roughly 84% appearing a single time and about 2.1% taken by the ten largest. Unmatched junction bases numbered 12, after V lost 3 bases and J lost 10 bases. CDR3 length: 15 residues. Germline values: CDR1 SGHDN, CDR2 FVKESK. The chain combines TRBV14 with TRBJ2-4; TRBD1 agrees at 7 bases. The sequenced sample was peripheral blood. This TCR derives from a man aged 35 to 55 who had recovered from COVID-19. CDR3 sequence: CASSQMQGQLGIQYF. CDR3 nucleotides: TGTGCCAGCAGCCAGATGCAGGGACAGTTAGGTATTCAGTACTTC.